The clone carrying this T cell receptor beta chain occurred a few times. Its antigen is unknown. CDR1 MNHEY and CDR2 SVGEGT come from the germline V gene. The CDR3 has 16 residues. The ends were cut back, 0 bases at V and 4 bases at J, with 16 bases in the middle. This entry comes from a study of molecular identifiers for immune sequencing clone quantification. Whole-study results and caveats: In CMV-specific effectors, clones above 20 copies held over 99% of molecules; naive, under 1%.

It was from 20,000 to 1,000,000 sorted cells, with 10%, 30% or 50% RNA, that naive CD8 libraries came. Naive CD8 T cells were sorted as CD8+CD4-CCR7+CD45RA+. Each CDR3 protein gets one entry after TCRdb re-called the PCR reads with MiXCR. The sample consists of approximately 590,000 distinct CDR3 sequences, 25% of them appearing once. Sequenced input: naive CD8+ T cells from blood, with Jurkat cell RNA spiked in. Subset given: FACS-sorted CD8+CD4-CCR7+CD45RA+ naive T cells. The V call is TRBV6-2 or TRBV6-3, the J call TRBJ2-7; no definite D call. This sequence originates from a human donor in good health. Some libraries in this study had Jurkat cell RNA spiked in. CDR3 coding DNA: TGTGCCAGCAGTTACTCCGTAGGGTACTTCACGTACGAGCAGTACTTC. It specifies CASSYSVGYFTYEQYF.